This passage covers 7 T cell receptor beta chains from one sample sequenced in a study of breast tumors, draining lymph nodes, adjacent tissues. Samples came from axillary lymph nodes draining the breast cancer. Via MiXCR, TCRdb re-called the multiplex PCR reads, giving one row per CDR3 protein. The sample yields roughly 220,000 distinct CDR3 sequences, less than 40% seen once. Sequenced material: axillary lymph node tissue. Source of these receptors: a female donor with breast cancer. Some clones in this sample may be carry-over from other donors' samples.

This clonotype was detected ten times or more. This chain joins TRBV2 and TRBJ2-5; the D gene is possibly TRBD1 (6 bases). The CDR3 extends over 13 amino acids. With 6 bases removed from V and 4 bases from J, the gap between germline ends came to 12 bases. Germline V gives CDR1 SNHLY, CDR2 FYNNEI. As DNA, the CDR3 is TGTGCCAGCAGGAGTGGGGGCGGAGAGACCCAGTACTTC. This codes for CASRSGGGETQYF. Combining the CDR3 with reference TRBV2 and TRBJ2-5 gives the whole variable domain EPEVTQTPSHQVTQMGQEVILRCVPISNHLYFYWYRQILGQKVEFLVSFYNNEISEKSEIFDDQFSVERPDGSNFTLKIRSTKLEDSAMYFCASRSGGGETQYFGPGTRLLVL.

This clonotype was observed many times. The chain has TRBV11-2 and TRBJ2-7; D is ambiguous. The germline V gene has CDR1 SGHAT and CDR2 FQNNGV. V lost 5 bases and J lost 3, with 11 bases in between. This CDR3 has 13 residues. The CDR3 DNA follows: TGTGCCAGCAGCCCCCGACAAGGCTACGAGCAGTACTTC. Its protein is CASSPRQGYEQYF.

The sample holds many counts of this clonotype. J is TRBJ2-7 and V is TRBV20-1, with D unresolved. Germline V lookup: CDR1 DFQATT, CDR2 SNEGSKA (reference sequence). This CDR3 is built from 13 residues. Deletions cut 5 bases from V and 1 base from J, with 12 bases between. For the CDR3, the DNA is TGCAGTGCTCCTTGGGGTGATTCCTACGAGCAGTACTTC. Encoded protein: CSAPWGDSYEQYF.

This clonotype has just a few counts. A read error may explain this, as a much larger clone is one base away. The chain uses TRBV5-1 and TRBJ1-5, with D unclear. This CDR3 is built from 14 residues. The V gene's germline CDR1 is SGHRS and CDR2 YFSETQ. Here the CDR3 DNA reads TGCGCCAGCAGCTCGGACGGAGTCAATCACCCCCAGCATTTT. Its translation is CASSSDGVNHPQHF. Using reference TRBV5-1 and TRBJ1-5 for the parts outside the CDR3, the full variable domain is KAGVTQTPRYLIKTRGQQVTLSCSPISGHRSVSWYQQTPGQGLQFLFEYFSETQRNKGNFPGRFSGRQFSNSRSEMNVSTLELGDSALYLCASSSDGVNHPQHFGDGTRLSIL.

As for this clonotype: A much bigger clone sits one base away, suggesting this may be a read error. The chain has TRBV3-1 and TRBJ2-5, with D tentatively TRBD1 (5 bases). The CDR3 has 14 residues. The germline gives CDR1 LGHDT, CDR2 YNNKEL (reference sequence). The CDR3 spells CASSQRGNFETQHF. CDR3 coding DNA: TGTGCCAGCAGCCAAAGGGGAAACTTTGAGACCCAGCACTTC.

The chain carries TRBV18 and TRBJ1-2, with 7 bases aligning to TRBD1. In germline, CDR1 is KGHSH, CDR2 LQKENI. This CDR3 has 13 amino acids. V shed 2 bases, J shed 12 bases, and the junction held 9 bases outside the gene matches. The CDR3 DNA reads as TGTGCCAGCTCACCAGGGACAGCAACTGGAAACACCTTC. This sequence encodes CASSPGTATGNTF.

CDR3 region: CASSAGGTDAAGYTF. The CDR3 nucleotides are TGTGCCAGCTCGGCGGGGGGGACAGACGCTGCTGGCTACACCTTC. This sequence joins TRBV6-5 and TRBJ1-2; 7 bases map to TRBD1. With 8 bases clipped from V and 7 bases from J, the junction kept 16 bases outside the gene matches. Germline CDR1 reads MNHEY; CDR2 reads SVGAGI. The CDR3 spans 15 residues.